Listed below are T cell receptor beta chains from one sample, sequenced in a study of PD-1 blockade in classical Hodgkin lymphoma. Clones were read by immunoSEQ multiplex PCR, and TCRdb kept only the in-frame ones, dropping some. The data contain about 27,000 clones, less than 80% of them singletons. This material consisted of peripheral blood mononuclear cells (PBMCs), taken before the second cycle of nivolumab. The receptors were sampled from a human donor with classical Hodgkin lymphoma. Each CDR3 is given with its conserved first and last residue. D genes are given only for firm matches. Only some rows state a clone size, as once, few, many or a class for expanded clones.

cdr3_nt: TGTGCCAGCAGTTCTATGGGGGGCGCTGAAGCTTTCTTT
cdr3_aa: CASSSMGGAEAFF
clone_size: -
v_call: TRBV6-6
d_call: -
j_call: TRBJ1-1

cdr3_nt: TGCAGCGTTTCCCAAGACACCATATATTTT
cdr3_aa: CSVSQDTIYF
clone_size: medium-sized
v_call: TRBV29-1
d_call: -
j_call: TRBJ1-3

cdr3_nt: TGTGCCAGCAGCCTAGGGGGGAACAATCAGCCCCAGCATTTT
cdr3_aa: CASSLGGNNQPQHF
clone_size: once
v_call: TRBV28
d_call: -
j_call: TRBJ1-5

cdr3_nt: TGTGCCAGCAGTTTCCTCGGGACAGGGGGCCGAGATACGCAGTATTTT
cdr3_aa: CASSFLGTGGRDTQYF
clone_size: -
v_call: TRBV27
d_call: TRBD1
j_call: TRBJ2-3

cdr3_nt: TGTGCCAGCAGCGCATCCCCCCGGGACTTTTACAATGAGCAGTTCTTC
cdr3_aa: CASSASPRDFYNEQFF
clone_size: -
v_call: TRBV7-6
d_call: -
j_call: TRBJ2-1

cdr3_nt: TGTGCCAGCACTTCGGGACTGTTCTACGAGCAGTACTTC
cdr3_aa: CASTSGLFYEQYF
clone_size: -
v_call: TRBV28
d_call: -
j_call: TRBJ2-7

cdr3_nt: TGTGCCAGCAGTTTCTCGGGCGACGGGGTGGCGTTTGAAAAACTGTTTTTT
cdr3_aa: CASSFSGDGVAFEKLFF
clone_size: -
v_call: TRBV27
d_call: -
j_call: TRBJ1-4

cdr3_nt: TGTGCCGTTCACTCAGGGTATGGCGAGCAGTACTTC
cdr3_aa: CAVHSGYGEQYF
clone_size: -
v_call: TRBV19
d_call: -
j_call: TRBJ2-7

cdr3_nt: TGCGCCACCCGATTCTCCGTTCTAATGGACCAAGAGACCCAGTACTTC
cdr3_aa: CATRFSVLMDQETQYF
clone_size: -
v_call: TRBV5-1
d_call: -
j_call: TRBJ2-5

cdr3_nt: TGTGCCAGCAGCACCGCCCAAACAGGGAGGGGTGAGCAGTACTTC
cdr3_aa: CASSTAQTGRGEQYF
clone_size: -
v_call: TRBV7-2
d_call: -
j_call: TRBJ2-7

cdr3_nt: TGTGCCAGCAGCTTCTCCGGACTGCTGACTATCAGTAACGAGCAGTACTTC
cdr3_aa: CASSFSGLLTISNEQYF
clone_size: -
v_call: TRBV11-1
d_call: -
j_call: TRBJ2-7

cdr3_nt: TGTGCCACCGGACAGGATTTGAACACTGAAGCTTTCTTT
cdr3_aa: CATGQDLNTEAFF
clone_size: -
v_call: TRBV10-3
d_call: TRBD1
j_call: TRBJ1-1

cdr3_nt: TGTGCCAGCAGCTTCGAGGGGAATGAGCAGTTCTTC
cdr3_aa: CASSFEGNEQFF
clone_size: -
v_call: TRBV7-3
d_call: -
j_call: TRBJ2-1

cdr3_nt: TGTGCCAGCAGTTACGGGACAGGGGCCTACGAGCAGTACTTC
cdr3_aa: CASSYGTGAYEQYF
clone_size: few
v_call: TRBV6-6
d_call: TRBD1
j_call: TRBJ2-7

cdr3_nt: TGTGCCAGCAGCTTAGCGCTATCTCGCGGGGAAGCTTTCTTT
cdr3_aa: CASSLALSRGEAFF
clone_size: once
v_call: TRBV11-3
d_call: -
j_call: TRBJ1-1

cdr3_nt: TGTGCCAGCAGCACGGGACAGGGGAATTCACCCCTCCACTTT
cdr3_aa: CASSTGQGNSPLHF
clone_size: -
v_call: TRBV7-6
d_call: TRBD1
j_call: TRBJ1-6

cdr3_nt: TGTGCCAGCAGCCTAGGACAGGGTATTAGCAATGAGCAGTTCTTC
cdr3_aa: CASSLGQGISNEQFF
clone_size: -
v_call: TRBV7-3
d_call: TRBD1
j_call: TRBJ2-1

cdr3_nt: TGCGCCAGCAGCCAAGATTTCGCAGGGTTAGATGAAAAACTGTTTTTT
cdr3_aa: CASSQDFAGLDEKLFF
clone_size: -
v_call: TRBV4-3
d_call: -
j_call: TRBJ1-4

cdr3_nt: TGTGCCAGCAGGGCCCTCTTCTCTGGAAACACCATATATTTT
cdr3_aa: CASRALFSGNTIYF
clone_size: -
v_call: TRBV6-1
d_call: -
j_call: TRBJ1-3

cdr3_nt: TGTGCCAGCAGCGTAGACCAGACAGGGGGCAATTCACCCCTCCACTTT
cdr3_aa: CASSVDQTGGNSPLHF
clone_size: few
v_call: TRBV9
d_call: TRBD1
j_call: TRBJ1-6

cdr3_nt: TGTGCCAGCAGCGTAGGGCCAAATTCACCCCTCCACTTT
cdr3_aa: CASSVGPNSPLHF
clone_size: few
v_call: TRBV9
d_call: -
j_call: TRBJ1-6

cdr3_nt: TGTGCCAGCTCACCATCGGGCGGTGATACGCAGTATTTT
cdr3_aa: CASSPSGGDTQYF
clone_size: -
v_call: TRBV18
d_call: -
j_call: TRBJ2-3

cdr3_nt: TGTGCCAGCAGTCTGGGGACAGGGGGCAACGGCTACACCTTC
cdr3_aa: CASSLGTGGNGYTF
clone_size: -
v_call: TRBV28
d_call: TRBD1
j_call: TRBJ1-2

cdr3_nt: TGTGCCAGCAGCTTAGAGGGTTATAATTCACCCCTCCACTTT
cdr3_aa: CASSLEGYNSPLHF
clone_size: -
v_call: TRBV7-8
d_call: -
j_call: TRBJ1-6

cdr3_nt: TGTGCCAGCAGACGACAGGGGCCAGCTTTCTTT
cdr3_aa: CASRRQGPAFF
clone_size: -
v_call: TRBV7-2
d_call: TRBD1
j_call: TRBJ1-1